These T cell receptor beta chains were read from a single sample in a study of T cells in tumors after PD-1 blockade. Method: immunoSEQ multiplex PCR; TCRdb's copy keeps in-frame clones and lacks some. The repertoire has roughly 19,000 clones, approximately 84% of them found once; the top ten carry just over 25%. Material: PBMCs, obtained after anti-PD-1 therapy. Receptors were obtained from a human donor with advanced basal cell or squamous cell carcinoma (not recorded which). The CDR3 runs from the conserved cysteine through the conserved F or W. The order of the fields is D gene, CDR3 length, J gene, clone size, V gene, CDR3 protein, CDR3 DNA. D genes are given only for firm matches. Rows may omit the clone size; those that give it use once, few, many or a size class.

.,13,TRBJ1-4,.,TRBV5-1,CASKSADNEKLFF,TGCGCCAGCAAGTCGGCAGACAATGAAAAACTGTTTTTT
TRBD2,14,TRBJ2-1,.,TRBV15,CATTQGLEDNEQFF,TGTGCCACCACCCAGGGACTAGAAGACAATGAGCAGTTCTTC
.,13,TRBJ1-1,.,TRBV28,CASSPTPITEAFF,TGTGCCAGCAGCCCGACGCCTATCACTGAAGCTTTCTTT
TRBD2,15,TRBJ2-3,.,TRBV3-1/TRBV3-2,CASSQAGGALDTQYF,TGTGCCAGCAGCCAAGCCGGGGGGGCCTTGGATACGCAGTATTTT
TRBD2,20,TRBJ2-1,.,TRBV3-1/TRBV3-2,CASSLTGTSGSPRSYNEQFF,TGTGCCAGCAGCCTTACCGGGACTAGCGGGTCGCCCCGCTCCTACAATGAGCAGTTCTTC
TRBD1,14,TRBJ1-1,few,TRBV5-6,CASSLQGDPTEAFF,TGTGCCAGCAGCTTGCAGGGGGATCCCACTGAAGCTTTCTTT
TRBD1,17,TRBJ1-1,.,TRBV4-1,CASSQDRGSAVNTEAFF,TGCGCCAGCAGCCAGGACAGGGGTTCGGCGGTGAACACTGAAGCTTTCTTT
.,13,TRBJ1-4,.,TRBV19,CASRGQRVEKLFF,TGTGCCAGTAGAGGGCAGCGAGTGGAAAAACTGTTTTTT
.,16,TRBJ2-7,.,TRBV7-8,CASSLGVGYSSYEQYF,TGTGCCAGCAGCTTAGGGGTAGGGTACAGCTCCTACGAGCAGTACTTC
.,13,TRBJ1-2,.,TRBV29-1,CSVEVAGASGYTF,TGCAGCGTTGAAGTAGCGGGGGCTAGTGGCTACACCTTC
TRBD2,16,TRBJ2-2,few,TRBV4-2,CASSHLAGANTGELFF,TGTGCCAGCAGCCACTTAGCGGGAGCGAACACCGGGGAGCTGTTTTTT
.,17,TRBJ2-1,.,TRBV13,CASSWGDSLSSYNEQFF,TGTGCCAGCAGCTGGGGGGACAGCCTGAGCTCCTACAATGAGCAGTTCTTC
.,15,TRBJ1-3,.,TRBV19,CASSYQGSFGNTIYF,TGTGCCAGTAGTTATCAGGGAAGCTTTGGAAACACCATATATTTT
.,15,TRBJ2-2,.,TRBV7-8,CASRPQGRSTGELFF,TGTGCCAGCAGGCCTCAGGGGAGGAGCACCGGGGAGCTGTTTTTT
.,14,TRBJ2-7,few,TRBV18,CASSPRLKTYEQYF,TGTGCCAGCTCCCCCCGGTTGAAGACCTACGAGCAGTACTTC
TRBD2,16,TRBJ2-2,.,TRBV5-1,CASSLDLGRDTGELFF,TGCGCCAGCAGCTTGGATCTGGGGAGGGACACCGGGGAGCTGTTTTTT
.,16,TRBJ2-4,.,TRBV5-4,CASSHDRYGAKNIQYF,TGTGCCAGCAGCCATGACCGCTACGGTGCCAAAAACATTCAGTACTTC
.,17,TRBJ2-5,once,TRBV5-5,CASNGTRENALQETQYF,TGTGCCAGCAATGGTACCAGGGAAAATGCGCTACAAGAGACCCAGTACTTC
.,15,TRBJ1-5,.,TRBV28,CASSLRQDSNQPQHF,TGTGCCAGCAGTTTGCGACAGGATAGCAATCAGCCCCAGCATTTT
TRBD1,15,TRBJ1-5,.,TRBV6-5,CASSSTTGRNQPQHF,TGTGCCAGCAGTTCGACGACAGGGCGCAATCAGCCCCAGCATTTT
.,13,TRBJ2-3,.,TRBV29-1,CSVEEPRGDTQYF,TGCAGCGTTGAAGAACCCCGGGGCGATACGCAGTATTTT
.,16,TRBJ1-4,.,TRBV5-1,CASSLASTAPEEKLFF,TGCGCCAGCAGCTTGGCTTCGACAGCGCCGGAGGAAAAACTGTTTTTT
.,14,TRBJ1-4,.,TRBV5-1,CASSLGSGTEKLFF,TGCGCCAGCAGCTTGGGGTCCGGCACTGAAAAACTGTTTTTT
.,15,TRBJ2-7,.,TRBV11-3,CASSWAGVVSYEQYF,TGTGCCAGCAGCTGGGCCGGGGTAGTTTCCTACGAGCAGTACTTC
.,13,TRBJ1-2,.,TRBV29-1,CSVGETADYGYTF,TGCAGCGTTGGGGAGACAGCGGACTATGGCTACACCTTC
TRBD1,15,TRBJ1-2,once,TRBV25-1,CASSDPTGGVYGYTF,TGTGCCAGCAGTGACCCGACAGGGGGCGTTTATGGCTACACCTTC
TRBD2,16,TRBJ2-2,.,TRBV10-1,CASSGGLAYGTGELFF,TGCGCCAGCAGTGGGGGACTAGCTTATGGCACCGGGGAGCTGTTTTTT
.,14,TRBJ2-7,.,TRBV27,CASSSRRLAYEQYF,TGTGCCAGCAGTTCCCGCCGACTGGCCTACGAGCAGTACTTC
.,15,TRBJ1-1,few,TRBV7-9,CASSSGILVNTEAFF,TGTGCCAGCAGCTCAGGGATATTGGTGAACACTGAAGCTTTCTTT
.,14,TRBJ1-2,few,TRBV2,CASSESGYGYGYTF,TGTGCCAGCAGTGAGTCAGGGTACGGCTATGGCTACACCTTC
.,16,TRBJ2-2,few,TRBV5-5,CASSVQGGGGTGELFF,TGTGCCAGCAGCGTACAGGGAGGGGGTGGTACCGGGGAGCTGTTTTTT
.,12,TRBJ1-1,.,TRBV28,CASSAVWSEAFF,TGTGCCAGCAGCGCCGTCTGGTCTGAAGCTTTCTTT
.,15,TRBJ1-3,.,TRBV19,CASSPGQAPGNTIYF,TGTGCCAGTAGCCCCGGGCAGGCCCCTGGAAACACCATATATTTT
TRBD2,15,TRBJ2-1,few,TRBV7-2,CASSRTSGRVNEQFF,TGTGCCAGCAGCCGGACTAGCGGGAGGGTTAATGAGCAGTTCTTC
.,15,TRBJ2-3,once,TRBV7-2,CASSSDGASTDTQYF,TGTGCCAGCAGCTCAGACGGGGCTAGCACAGATACGCAGTATTTT
.,15,TRBJ2-1,.,TRBV10-3,CAISDPLDHGGKQFF,TGTGCCATCAGTGATCCACTTGACCACGGCGGAAAGCAGTTCTTC
TRBD2,15,TRBJ2-3,.,TRBV25-1,CASRSSGGLTDTQYF,TGTGCCAGCAGAAGTAGCGGGGGGCTCACAGATACGCAGTATTTT
.,13,TRBJ1-2,once,TRBV7-2,CASSPEGNYGYTF,TGTGCCAGCAGCCCGGAAGGGAACTATGGCTACACCTTC
.,16,TRBJ2-4,few,TRBV18,CASSPRQGSAKNIQYF,TGTGCCAGCTCACCTCGTCAGGGGTCGGCCAAAAACATTCAGTACTTC
.,12,TRBJ1-1,.,TRBV11-3,CASSLDLAEAFF,TGTGCCAGCAGCTTAGATCTAGCTGAAGCTTTCTTT
TRBD2,20,TRBJ2-3,.,TRBV15,CATSRDQAGGWLGQVDTQYF,TGTGCCACCAGCAGAGATCAAGCGGGGGGATGGCTAGGTCAGGTAGATACGCAGTATTTT
TRBD1,20,TRBJ1-2,.,TRBV7-3,CASSLKTGTGGAGDNYGYTF,TGTGCCAGCAGCCTAAAAACCGGGACAGGGGGCGCCGGGGATAACTATGGCTACACCTTC
.,15,TRBJ2-5,.,TRBV5-6,CASSFVSGGLETQYF,TGTGCCAGCAGCTTTGTTAGTGGGGGTTTAGAGACCCAGTACTTC
TRBD2,15,TRBJ2-3,.,TRBV9,CASSAAGGRTDTQYF,TGTGCCAGCAGCGCAGCGGGGGGGCGGACAGATACGCAGTATTTT